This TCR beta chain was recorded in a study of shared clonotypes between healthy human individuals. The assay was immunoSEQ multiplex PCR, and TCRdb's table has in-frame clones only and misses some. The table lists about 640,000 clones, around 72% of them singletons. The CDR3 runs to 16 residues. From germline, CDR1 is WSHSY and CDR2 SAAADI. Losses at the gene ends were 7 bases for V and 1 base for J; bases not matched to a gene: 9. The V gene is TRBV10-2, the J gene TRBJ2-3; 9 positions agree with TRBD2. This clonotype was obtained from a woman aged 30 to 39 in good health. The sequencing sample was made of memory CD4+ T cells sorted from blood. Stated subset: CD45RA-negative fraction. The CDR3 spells CASKAAGTSRTDTQYF. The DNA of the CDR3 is TGCGCCAGCAAAGCTGCAGGGACTAGCCGCACAGATACGCAGTATTTT.